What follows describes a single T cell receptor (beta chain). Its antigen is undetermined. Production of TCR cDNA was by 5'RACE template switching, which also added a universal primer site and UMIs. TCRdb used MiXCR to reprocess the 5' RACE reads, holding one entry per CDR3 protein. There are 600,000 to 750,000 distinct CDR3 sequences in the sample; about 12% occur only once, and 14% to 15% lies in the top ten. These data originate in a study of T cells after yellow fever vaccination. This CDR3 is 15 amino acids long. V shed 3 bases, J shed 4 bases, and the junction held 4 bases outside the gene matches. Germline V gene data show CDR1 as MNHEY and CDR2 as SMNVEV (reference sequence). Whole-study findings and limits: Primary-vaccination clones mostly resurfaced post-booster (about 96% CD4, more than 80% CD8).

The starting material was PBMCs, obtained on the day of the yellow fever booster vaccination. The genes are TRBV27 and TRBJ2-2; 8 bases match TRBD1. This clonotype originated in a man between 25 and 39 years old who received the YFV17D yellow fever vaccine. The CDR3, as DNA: TGTGCCAGCAGTTTTTTCCAGGGGGCCACCGGGGAGCTGTTTTTT. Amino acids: CASSFFQGATGELFF.